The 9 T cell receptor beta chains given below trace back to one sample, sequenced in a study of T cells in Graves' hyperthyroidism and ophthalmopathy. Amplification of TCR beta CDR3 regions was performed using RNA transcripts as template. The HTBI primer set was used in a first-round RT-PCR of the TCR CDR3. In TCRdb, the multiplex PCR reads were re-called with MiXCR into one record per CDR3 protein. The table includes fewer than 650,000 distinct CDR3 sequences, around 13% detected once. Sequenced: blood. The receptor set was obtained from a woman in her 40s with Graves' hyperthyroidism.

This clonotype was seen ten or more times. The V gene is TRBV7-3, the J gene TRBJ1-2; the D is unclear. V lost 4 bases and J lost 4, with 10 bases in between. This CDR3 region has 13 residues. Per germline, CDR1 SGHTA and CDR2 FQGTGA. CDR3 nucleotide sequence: TGTGCCAGCAGCTCTACGAGAGTCTATGGCTACACCTTC. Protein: CASSSTRVYGYTF.

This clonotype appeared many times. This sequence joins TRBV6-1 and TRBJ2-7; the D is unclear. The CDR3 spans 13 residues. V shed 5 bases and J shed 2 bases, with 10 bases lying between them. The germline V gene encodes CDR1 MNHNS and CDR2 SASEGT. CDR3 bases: TGTGCCAGCAGTTCGGTGGCCCCCTACGAGCAGTACTTC. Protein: CASSSVAPYEQYF.

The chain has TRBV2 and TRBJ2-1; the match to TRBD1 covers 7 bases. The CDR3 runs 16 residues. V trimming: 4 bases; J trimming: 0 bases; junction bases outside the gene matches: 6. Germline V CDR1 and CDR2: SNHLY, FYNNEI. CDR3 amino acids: CASSGDRAVSYNEQFF. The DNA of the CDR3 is TGTGCCAGCAGTGGAGACAGGGCTGTCTCCTACAATGAGCAGTTCTTC. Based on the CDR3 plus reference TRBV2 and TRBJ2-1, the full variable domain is EPEVTQTPSHQVTQMGQEVILRCVPISNHLYFYWYRQILGQKVEFLVSFYNNEISEKSEIFDDQFSVERPDGSNFTLKIRSTKLEDSAMYFCASSGDRAVSYNEQFFGPGTRLTVL.

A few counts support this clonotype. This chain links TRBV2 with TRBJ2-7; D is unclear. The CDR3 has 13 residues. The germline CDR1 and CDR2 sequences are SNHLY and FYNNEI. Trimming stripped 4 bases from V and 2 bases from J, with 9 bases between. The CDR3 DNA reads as TGTGCCAGCAGTGTTGGTTCAACCTACGAGCAGTACTTC. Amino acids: CASSVGSTYEQYF.

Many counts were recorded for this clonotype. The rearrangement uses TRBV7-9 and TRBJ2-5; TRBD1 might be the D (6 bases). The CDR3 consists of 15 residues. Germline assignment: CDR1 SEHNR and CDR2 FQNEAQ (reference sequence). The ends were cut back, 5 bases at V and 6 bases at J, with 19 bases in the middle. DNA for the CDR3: TGTGCCAGCAGCCGCCGTATACAGGGTATAAAGACCCAGTACTTC. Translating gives CASSRRIQGIKTQYF.

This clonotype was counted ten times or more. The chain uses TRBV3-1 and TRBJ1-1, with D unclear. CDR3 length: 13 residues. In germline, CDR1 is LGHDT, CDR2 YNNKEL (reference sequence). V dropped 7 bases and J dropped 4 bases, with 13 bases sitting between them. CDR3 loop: CASTLGGVTEAFF. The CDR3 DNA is TGTGCCAGCACTCTGGGAGGAGTCACTGAAGCTTTCTTT.

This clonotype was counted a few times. This CDR3 reads CASSLDIQIQTGELFF. The CDR3 coding sequence is TGTGCCAGCAGTTTAGATATACAGATTCAAACCGGGGAGCTGTTTTTT. The chain carries TRBV12-3 or TRBV12-4 and TRBJ2-2; D is unclear. The CDR3 is 16 residues long. The V gene lost 1 base and the J gene lost 5 bases, with 14 bases spanning the gap.

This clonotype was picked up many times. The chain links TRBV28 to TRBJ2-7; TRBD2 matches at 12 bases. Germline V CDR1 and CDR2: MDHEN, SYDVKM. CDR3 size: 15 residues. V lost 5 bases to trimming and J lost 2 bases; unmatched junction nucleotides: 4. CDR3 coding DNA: TGTGCCAGCAGTCCGACTAGCGGGAGACCCTACGAGCAGTACTTC. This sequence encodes CASSPTSGRPYEQYF. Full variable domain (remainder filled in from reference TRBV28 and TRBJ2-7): DVKVTQSSRYLVKRTGEKVFLECVQDMDHENMFWYRQDPGLGLRLIYFSYDVKMKEKGDIPEGYSVSREKKERFSLILESASTNQTSMYLCASSPTSGRPYEQYFGPGTRLTVT.

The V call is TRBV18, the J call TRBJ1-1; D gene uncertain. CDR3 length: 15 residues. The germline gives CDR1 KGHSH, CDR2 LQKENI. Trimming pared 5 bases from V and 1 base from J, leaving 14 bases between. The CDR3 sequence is CASSTLGFANTEAFF. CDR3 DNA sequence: TGTGCCAGCTCAACCCTGGGATTCGCGAACACTGAAGCTTTCTTT.